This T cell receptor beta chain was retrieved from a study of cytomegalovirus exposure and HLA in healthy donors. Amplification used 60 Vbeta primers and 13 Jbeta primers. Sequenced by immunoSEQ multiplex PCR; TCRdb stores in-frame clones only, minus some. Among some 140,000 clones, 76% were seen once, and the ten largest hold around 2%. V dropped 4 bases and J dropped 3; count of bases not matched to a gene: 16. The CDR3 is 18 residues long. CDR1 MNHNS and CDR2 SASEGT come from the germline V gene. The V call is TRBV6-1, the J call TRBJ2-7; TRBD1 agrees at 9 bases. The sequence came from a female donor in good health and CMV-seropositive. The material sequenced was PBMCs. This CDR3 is CASSGFGQGKGNYYEQYF. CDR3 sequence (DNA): TGTGCCAGCAGTGGTTTCGGACAGGGGAAGGGTAATTACTACGAGCAGTACTTC.